This T cell receptor (beta chain) was identified during a study of T cells after yellow fever vaccination. This CDR3 has 14 amino acids. V lost 5 bases and J 1 base, leaving 12 bases between the germline ends. Germline lookup yields CDR1 MNHEY and CDR2 SMNVEV (reference sequence). This clonotype appeared many times. TCRdb passed the 5' RACE reads through MiXCR, listing each CDR3 protein once. The sample carries around 310,000 distinct CDR3 sequences, more than 3% recorded once. The specimen was PBMCs, collected on the day of the yellow fever booster vaccination. The source is a man between 18 and 29 years old who received the YFV17D yellow fever vaccine. The chain combines TRBV27 with TRBJ2-7; no clear D gene. DNA for the CDR3: TGTGCCAGCAGTCCCTCACAGTTATCCTACGAGCAGTACGTC. It encodes CASSPSQLSYEQYV.